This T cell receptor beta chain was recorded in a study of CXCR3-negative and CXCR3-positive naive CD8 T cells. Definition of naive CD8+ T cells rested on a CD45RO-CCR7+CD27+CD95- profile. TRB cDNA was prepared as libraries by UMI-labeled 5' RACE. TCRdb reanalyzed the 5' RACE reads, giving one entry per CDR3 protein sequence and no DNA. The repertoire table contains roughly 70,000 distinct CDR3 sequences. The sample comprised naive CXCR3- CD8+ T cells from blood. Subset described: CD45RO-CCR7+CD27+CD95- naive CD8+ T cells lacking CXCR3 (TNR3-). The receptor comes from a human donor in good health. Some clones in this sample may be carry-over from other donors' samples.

This chain's CDR3 is CASSLEPGLGPDDEQFF. This chain links TRBV9 with TRBJ2-1; no DNA is available, so the TRBD2 call from TCRdb remains unchecked. This CDR3 contains 17 residues. Per the germline V gene, CDR1 is SGDLS and CDR2 is YYNGEE.